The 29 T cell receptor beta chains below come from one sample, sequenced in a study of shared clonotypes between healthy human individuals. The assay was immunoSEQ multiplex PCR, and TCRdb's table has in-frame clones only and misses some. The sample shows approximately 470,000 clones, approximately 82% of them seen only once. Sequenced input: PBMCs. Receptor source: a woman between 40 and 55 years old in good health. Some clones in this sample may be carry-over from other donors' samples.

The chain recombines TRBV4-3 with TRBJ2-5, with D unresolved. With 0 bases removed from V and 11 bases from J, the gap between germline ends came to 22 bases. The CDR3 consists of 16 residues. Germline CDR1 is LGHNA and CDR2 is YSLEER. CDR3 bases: TGCGCCAGCAGCCAAGATCCCGGGCCAGGTTGGGTGGAGCAGTACTTC. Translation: CASSQDPGPGWVEQYF.

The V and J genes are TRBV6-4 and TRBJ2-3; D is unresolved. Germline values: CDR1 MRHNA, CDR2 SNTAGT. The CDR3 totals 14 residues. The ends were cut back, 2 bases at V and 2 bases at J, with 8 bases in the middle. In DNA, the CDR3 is TGTGCCAGCAGTGACACAATGAACACAGATACGCAGTATTTT. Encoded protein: CASSDTMNTDTQYF.

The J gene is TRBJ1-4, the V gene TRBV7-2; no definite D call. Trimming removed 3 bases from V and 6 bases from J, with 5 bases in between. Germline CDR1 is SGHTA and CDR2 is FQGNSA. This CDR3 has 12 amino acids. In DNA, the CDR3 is TGTGCCAGCAGCTTGCCTTATGAAAAACTGTTTTTT. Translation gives CASSLPYEKLFF.

As DNA, the CDR3 is TGTGCCAGCTCAAGGGACAGTAAGAACACTGAAGCTTTCTTT. It is translated as CASSRDSKNTEAFF. J is TRBJ1-1 and V is TRBV18; TRBD1 matches 7 bases. The CDR3 length is 14 residues. Germline CDR1 is KGHSH and CDR2 is LQKENI. With V trimmed by 5 bases and J by 1 base, 4 bases remained unmatched.

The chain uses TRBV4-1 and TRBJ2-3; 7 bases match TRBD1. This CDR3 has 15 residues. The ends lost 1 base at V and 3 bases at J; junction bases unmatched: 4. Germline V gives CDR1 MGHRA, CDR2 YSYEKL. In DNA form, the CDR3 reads TGCGCCAGCAGCCAAGGAAGGGGGCGGACAGATACGCAGTATTTT. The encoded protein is CASSQGRGRTDTQYF.

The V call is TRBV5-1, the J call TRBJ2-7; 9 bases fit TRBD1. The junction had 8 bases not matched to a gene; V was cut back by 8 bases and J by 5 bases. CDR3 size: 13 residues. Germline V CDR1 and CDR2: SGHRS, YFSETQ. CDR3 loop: CASGQGLAHEQYF. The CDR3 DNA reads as TGCGCCAGTGGACAGGGGTTGGCCCACGAGCAGTACTTC.

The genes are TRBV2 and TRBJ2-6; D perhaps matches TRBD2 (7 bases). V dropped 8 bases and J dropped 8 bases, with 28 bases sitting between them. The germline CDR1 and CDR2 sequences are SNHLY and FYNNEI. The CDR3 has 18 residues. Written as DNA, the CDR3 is TGTGCCAGCCGAACAGGAGGAGGGGGGGTCCCGGGGTCCAACGTCCTGACTTTC. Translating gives CASRTGGGGVPGSNVLTF. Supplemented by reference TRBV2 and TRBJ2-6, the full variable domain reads EPEVTQTPSHQVTQMGQEVILRCVPISNHLYFYWYRQILGQKVEFLVSFYNNEISEKSEIFDDQFSVERPDGSNFTLKIRSTKLEDSAMYFCASRTGGGGVPGSNVLTFGAGSRLTVL.

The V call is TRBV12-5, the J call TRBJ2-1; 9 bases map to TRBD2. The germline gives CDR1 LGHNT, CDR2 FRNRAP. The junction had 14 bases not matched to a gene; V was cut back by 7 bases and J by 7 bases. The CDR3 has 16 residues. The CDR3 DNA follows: TGTGCTAGTGCCTTCGGGCTAGCGGGGATAACAAATGAGCAGTTCTTC. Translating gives CASAFGLAGITNEQFF. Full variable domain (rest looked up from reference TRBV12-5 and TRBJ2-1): DARVTQTPRHKVTEMGQEVTMRCQPILGHNTVFWYRQTMMQGLELLAYFRNRAPLDDSGMPKDRFSAEMPDATLATLKIQPSEPRDSAVYFCASAFGLAGITNEQFFGPGTRLTVL.

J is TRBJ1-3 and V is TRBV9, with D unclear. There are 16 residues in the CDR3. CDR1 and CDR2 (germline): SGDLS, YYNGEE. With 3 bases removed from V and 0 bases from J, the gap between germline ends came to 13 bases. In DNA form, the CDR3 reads TGTGCCAGCAGCGGGTGGGCGGCCCCCTCTGGAAACACCATATATTTT. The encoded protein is CASSGWAAPSGNTIYF.

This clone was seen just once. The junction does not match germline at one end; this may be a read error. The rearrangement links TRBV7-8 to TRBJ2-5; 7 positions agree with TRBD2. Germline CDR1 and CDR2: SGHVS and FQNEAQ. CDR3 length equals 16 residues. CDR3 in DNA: TGTGCCAGCACCTTACTAAAGGGCGGGAGAGGGGAGACCCAGTACTTC. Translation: CASTLLKGGRGETQYF. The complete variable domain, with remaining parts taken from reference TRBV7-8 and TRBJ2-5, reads GAGVSQSPRYKVAKRGQDVALRCDPISGHVSLFWYQQALGQGPEFLTYFQNEAQLDKSGLPSDRFFAERPEGSVSTLKIQRTQQEDSAVYLCASTLLKGGRGETQYFGPGTRLLVL.

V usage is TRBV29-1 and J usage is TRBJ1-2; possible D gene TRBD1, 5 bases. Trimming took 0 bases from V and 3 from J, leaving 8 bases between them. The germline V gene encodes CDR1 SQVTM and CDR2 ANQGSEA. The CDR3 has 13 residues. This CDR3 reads CSVEDREDYGYTF. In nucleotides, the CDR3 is TGCAGCGTTGAAGACAGGGAAGACTATGGCTACACCTTC. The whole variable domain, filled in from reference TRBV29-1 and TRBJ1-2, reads SAVISQKPSRDICQRGTSLTIQCQVDSQVTMMFWYRQQPGQSLTLIATANQGSEATYESGFVIDKFPISRPNLTFSTLTVSNMSPEDSSIYLCSVEDREDYGYTFGSGTRLTVV.

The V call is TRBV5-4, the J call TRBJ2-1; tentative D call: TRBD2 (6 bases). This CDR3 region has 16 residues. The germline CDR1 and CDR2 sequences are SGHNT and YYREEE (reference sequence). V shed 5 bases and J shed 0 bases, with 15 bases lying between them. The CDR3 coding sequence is TGTGCCAGCAGTCCAGGCGGGGTGGGCTCCTACAATGAGCAGTTCTTC. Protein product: CASSPGGVGSYNEQFF.

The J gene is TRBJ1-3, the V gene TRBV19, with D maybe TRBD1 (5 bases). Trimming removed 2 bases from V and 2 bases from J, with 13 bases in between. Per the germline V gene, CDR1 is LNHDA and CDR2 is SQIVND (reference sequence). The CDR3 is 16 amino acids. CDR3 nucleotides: TGTGCCAGTAGTATATCGAGAGGAGGGGCTGGAAACACCATATATTTT. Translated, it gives CASSISRGGAGNTIYF.

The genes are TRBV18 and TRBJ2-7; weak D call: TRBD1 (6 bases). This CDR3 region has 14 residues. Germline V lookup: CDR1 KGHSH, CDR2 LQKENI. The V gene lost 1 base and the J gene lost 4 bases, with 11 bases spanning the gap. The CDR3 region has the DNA TGTGCCAGCTCACCACGCAGGGGTCCTTACGAGCAGTACTTC. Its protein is CASSPRRGPYEQYF.

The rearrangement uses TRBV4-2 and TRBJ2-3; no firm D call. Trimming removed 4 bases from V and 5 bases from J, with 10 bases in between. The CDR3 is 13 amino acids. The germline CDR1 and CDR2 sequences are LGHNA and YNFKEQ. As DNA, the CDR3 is TGTGCCAGCAGCCCCCGTGCCGGAGATACGCAGTATTTT. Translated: CASSPRAGDTQYF.

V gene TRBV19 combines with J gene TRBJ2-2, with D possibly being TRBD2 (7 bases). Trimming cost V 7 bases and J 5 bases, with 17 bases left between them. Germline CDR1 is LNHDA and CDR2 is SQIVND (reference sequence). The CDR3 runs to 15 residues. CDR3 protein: CASNPKGGRTGELFF. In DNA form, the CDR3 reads TGTGCCAGTAACCCAAAGGGGGGGCGAACCGGGGAGCTGTTTTTT.

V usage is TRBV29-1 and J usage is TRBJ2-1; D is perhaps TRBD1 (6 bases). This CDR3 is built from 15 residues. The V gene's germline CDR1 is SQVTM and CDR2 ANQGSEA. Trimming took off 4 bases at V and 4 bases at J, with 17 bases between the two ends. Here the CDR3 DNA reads TGCAGCGTTGGGGTTCGGACAGACGTATACAATGAGCAGTTCTTC. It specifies CSVGVRTDVYNEQFF.

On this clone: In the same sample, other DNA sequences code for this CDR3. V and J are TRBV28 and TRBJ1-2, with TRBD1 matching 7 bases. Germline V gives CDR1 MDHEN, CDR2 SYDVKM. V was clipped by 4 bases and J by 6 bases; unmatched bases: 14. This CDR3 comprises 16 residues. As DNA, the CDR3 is TGTGCCAGCAGTTCCACTCTCACAGGGGCAAGGGATGGCTACACCTTC. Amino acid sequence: CASSSTLTGARDGYTF.

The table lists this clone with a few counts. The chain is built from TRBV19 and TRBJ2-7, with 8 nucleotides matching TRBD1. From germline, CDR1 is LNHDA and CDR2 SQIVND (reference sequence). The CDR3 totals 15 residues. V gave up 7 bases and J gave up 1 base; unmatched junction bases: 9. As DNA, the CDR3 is TGTGCCAGTACTCCGACAGGGGTAACTTCCTACGAGCAGTACTTC. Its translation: CASTPTGVTSYEQYF.

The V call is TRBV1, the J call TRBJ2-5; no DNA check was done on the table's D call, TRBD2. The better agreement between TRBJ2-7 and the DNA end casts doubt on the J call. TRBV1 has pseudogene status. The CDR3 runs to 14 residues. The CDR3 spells CTSSQDLVANEQYF. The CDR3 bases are TGCACCAGCAGCCAAGATTTGGTAGCCAACGAGCAGTACTTC.

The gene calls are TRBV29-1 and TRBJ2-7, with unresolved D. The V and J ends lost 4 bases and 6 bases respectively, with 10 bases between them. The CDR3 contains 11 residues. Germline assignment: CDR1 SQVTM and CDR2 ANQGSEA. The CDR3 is CSVAQNREQYF. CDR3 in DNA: TGCAGCGTTGCCCAGAATCGCGAGCAGTACTTC.

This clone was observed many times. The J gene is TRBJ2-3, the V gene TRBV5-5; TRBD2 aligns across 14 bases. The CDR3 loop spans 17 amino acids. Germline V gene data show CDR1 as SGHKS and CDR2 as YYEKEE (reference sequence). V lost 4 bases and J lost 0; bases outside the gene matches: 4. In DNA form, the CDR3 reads TGTGCCAGCAGCCCGGGACTAGCGGGAGTGAGCACAGATACGCAGTATTTT. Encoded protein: CASSPGLAGVSTDTQYF.

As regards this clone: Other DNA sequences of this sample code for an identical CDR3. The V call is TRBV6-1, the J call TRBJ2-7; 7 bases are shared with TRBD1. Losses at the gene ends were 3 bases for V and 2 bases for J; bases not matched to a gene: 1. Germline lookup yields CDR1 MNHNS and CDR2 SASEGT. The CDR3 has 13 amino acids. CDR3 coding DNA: TGTGCCAGCAGTGAGACAGGGACCTACGAGCAGTACTTC. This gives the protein CASSETGTYEQYF.

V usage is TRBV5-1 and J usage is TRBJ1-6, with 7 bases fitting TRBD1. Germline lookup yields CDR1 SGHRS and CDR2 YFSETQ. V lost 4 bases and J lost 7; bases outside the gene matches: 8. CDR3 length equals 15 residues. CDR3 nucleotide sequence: TGCGCCAGCAGCAGAGGCGGGACAGCCAATTCACCCCTCCACTTT. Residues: CASSRGGTANSPLHF.

DNA for the CDR3: TGCAGCGTGACAGCGGGAGGGTACGAGCAGTACTTC. It specifies CSVTAGGYEQYF. The rearrangement uses TRBV29-1 and TRBJ2-5, with TRBD2 matching 10 bases. Matching the DNA end better, TRBJ2-7 makes the J call doubtful. The CDR3 length is 12 residues. Germline CDR1 SQVTM, CDR2 ANQGSEA.

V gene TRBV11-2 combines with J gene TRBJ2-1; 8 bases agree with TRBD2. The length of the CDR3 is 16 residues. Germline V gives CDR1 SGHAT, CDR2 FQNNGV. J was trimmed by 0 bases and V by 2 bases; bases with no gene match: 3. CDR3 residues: CASSLPSGHSYNEQFF. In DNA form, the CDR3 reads TGTGCCAGCAGCTTACCTAGCGGGCACTCCTACAATGAGCAGTTCTTC.

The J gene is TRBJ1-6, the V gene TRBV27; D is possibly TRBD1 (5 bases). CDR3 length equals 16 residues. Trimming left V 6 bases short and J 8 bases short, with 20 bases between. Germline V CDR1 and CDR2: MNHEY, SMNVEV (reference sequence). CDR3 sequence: CASSLTGARIDSPLHF. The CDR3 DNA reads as TGTGCCAGCAGCCTTACAGGCGCCCGCATAGATTCACCCCTCCACTTT.

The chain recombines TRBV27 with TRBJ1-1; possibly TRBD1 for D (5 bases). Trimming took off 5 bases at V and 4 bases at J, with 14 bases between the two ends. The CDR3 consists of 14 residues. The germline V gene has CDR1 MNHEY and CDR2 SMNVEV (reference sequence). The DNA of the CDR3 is TGTGCCAGCAGTCCCTGGGACGTATCCACTGAAGCTTTCTTT. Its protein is CASSPWDVSTEAFF.

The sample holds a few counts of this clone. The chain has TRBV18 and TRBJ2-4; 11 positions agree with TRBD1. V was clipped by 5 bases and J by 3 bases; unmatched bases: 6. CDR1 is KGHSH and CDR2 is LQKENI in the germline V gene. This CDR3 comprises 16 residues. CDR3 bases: TGTGCCAGCTCAAACGGACAGGGGGCAGTCAAAAACATTCAGTACTTC. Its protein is CASSNGQGAVKNIQYF. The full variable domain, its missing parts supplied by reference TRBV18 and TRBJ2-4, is NAGVMQNPRHLVRRRGQEARLRCSPMKGHSHVYWYRQLPEEGLKFMVYLQKENIIDESGMPKERFSAEFPKEGPSILRIQQVVRGDSAAYFCASSNGQGAVKNIQYFGAGTRLSVL.